The rows below give T cell receptor beta chains drawn from one sample of a study of response to subunit inactivated influenza vaccine. Using its own MiXCR run on the RT-PCR reads, TCRdb lists one record per CDR3 protein. This sample has 500,000 to 600,000 distinct CDR3 sequences, with roughly 13% found just once. This specimen consisted of PBMCs from blood, obtained 45 days after vaccination. The receptors stem from a man aged 50-60 years who received an inactivated influenza vaccine. The CDR3 runs from the conserved cysteine through the conserved F or W. A D gene is named only where the DNA matches it firmly. Expanded clones get a size class; other rows say once, few or many, or leave the size out.

v_gene	abundance	d_gene	j_gene	CDR3nt	CDR3aa
TRBV6-1	-	TRBD2	TRBJ2-1	TGTGCCAGCAGTAGGGGACTACTTCTCTACAATGAGCAGTTCTTC	CASSRGLLLYNEQFF
TRBV5-1	many	TRBD1	TRBJ2-3	TGCGCCAGCAGCTGGGGGACAGGGGGCGGATATGATACGCAGTATTTT	CASSWGTGGGYDTQYF
TRBV6-2/TRBV6-3	-	TRBD2	TRBJ2-7	TGTGCCAGCAGTCGGGGACTAGCGGGTTACGAGCAGTACTTC	CASSRGLAGYEQYF
TRBV21-1	few	-	TRBJ1-2	TGTGCCAGCCTCCGGTCTGGAGGGGCGGAAGAACGAGGAGGCTACACCTTC	CASLRSGGAEERGGYTF
TRBV5-1	-	TRBD2	TRBJ2-7	TGCGCCAGCAGCTTGGGCTCCGGGCGGGAGTTCTACGAGCAGTACTTC	CASSLGSGREFYEQYF
TRBV5-1	-	-	TRBJ2-2	TGCGCCAGCAGCTTGGGGCCTTTGAACACCGGGGAGCTGTTTTTT	CASSLGPLNTGELFF
TRBV7-6	few	-	TRBJ1-6	TGTGCCAGCAGCTTAGCGCAAAGGACGTTTAATTCACCCCTCCACTTT	CASSLAQRTFNSPLHF
TRBV4-3	few	TRBD2	TRBJ2-1	TGCGCCAGCAGCCCCCTATTAGCGGGGGCCTACAATGAGCAGTTCTTC	CASSPLLAGAYNEQFF
TRBV10-1	few	-	TRBJ1-2	TGCGCCAGCAGTGACGGACCTAACTATGGCTACACCTTC	CASSDGPNYGYTF
TRBV27	-	TRBD2	TRBJ2-1	TGTGCCAGCAGTTTATCGGCTAGCGGGACACTAGAGCAGTTCTTC	CASSLSASGTLEQFF
TRBV29-1	once	TRBD2	TRBJ2-3	TGCAGCGTTGAACGGGGGGGCCAGGGAGATACGCAGTATTTT	CSVERGGQGDTQYF
TRBV12-3/TRBV12-4	-	-	TRBJ1-1	TGTGCCAGCAGCCCAGCCCTTGGGGTAGGTGAAGCTTTCTTT	CASSPALGVGEAFF
TRBV7-3	few	-	TRBJ2-7	TGTGCCAGCAGCTTAACAGGGGTGACGGGACGTACCGTCGAGCAGTACTTC	CASSLTGVTGRTVEQYF
TRBV20-1	few	TRBD2	TRBJ2-3	TGCAGTGCTAGAGATCCCCAAGGCGGGGGGGACATTAGCACAGATACGCAGTATTTT	CSARDPQGGGDISTDTQYF
TRBV9	few	TRBD2	TRBJ2-1	TGTGCCAGCAGCGTCGAAGGGGGCAAGGGACTAGCGGGAGGCGAGCAGTTCTTC	CASSVEGGKGLAGGEQFF
TRBV12-3/TRBV12-4	-	-	TRBJ2-2	TGTGCCAGCAGTTTTGGGATTGTTCTCCGGGAGCTGTTTTTT	CASSFGIVLRELFF
TRBV4-3	-	-	TRBJ2-2	TGCGCCAGCAGCCAAGAGTGGTTTGACGGAACCGGGGAGCTGTTTTTT	CASSQEWFDGTGELFF
TRBV4-3	-	TRBD2	TRBJ2-5	TGCGCCAGCAGCGTCCAGCGGGGGCCTCAAGAGACCCAGTACTTC	CASSVQRGPQETQYF
TRBV20-1	-	-	TRBJ2-7	TGCAGTGCTAGACTACGTCCTACGTGGGACTACGAGCAGTACTTC	CSARLRPTWDYEQYF
TRBV5-1	-	-	TRBJ2-7	TGCGCCAGCAGCTTGGAGGGGTTCACCTACGAGCAGTACTTC	CASSLEGFTYEQYF
TRBV3-1	-	TRBD1	TRBJ2-6	TGTGCCAGCAGCCGGGACAGGGCTATCGCCAACGTCCTGACTTTC	CASSRDRAIANVLTF
TRBV7-6	few	-	TRBJ2-3	TGTGCCAGCAGCTTAGTGATCGGCCCGTCCGGGATGACAGATACGCAGTATTTT	CASSLVIGPSGMTDTQYF
TRBV10-3	few	-	TRBJ2-7	TGTGCCATCAGTGAGGGGATGGCTAGCTACGAGCAGTACTTC	CAISEGMASYEQYF
TRBV19	few	-	TRBJ2-3	TGTGCCAGCCGGTACGCGGCCAGGGGGGCAGATACGCAGTATTTT	CASRYAARGADTQYF
TRBV12-3/TRBV12-4	few	TRBD1	TRBJ1-3	TGTGCCAGCAGCCCGACCGGGACAGGGATCTTGTTCCATTTT	CASSPTGTGILFHF
TRBV5-1	-	-	TRBJ2-3	TGCGCCAGCAAGACAACGGACAGCACAGATACGCAGTATTTT	CASKTTDSTDTQYF
TRBV6-5	few	-	TRBJ1-1	TGTGCCAGCAGTTACCCTTCGGGGGGAGGGAGGCCTGAAGCTTTCTTT	CASSYPSGGGRPEAFF
TRBV11-1	-	TRBD2	TRBJ2-2	TGTGCCAGCAGCCCCCCCCTTAGACTAGCGGGAGTGGACGGGGAGCTGTTTTTT	CASSPPLRLAGVDGELFF
TRBV20-1	-	-	TRBJ2-5	TGCAGTGCTTCCACTGGAGGCCCCCAAGAGACCCAGTACTTC	CSASTGGPQETQYF
TRBV25-1	few	TRBD1	TRBJ2-1	TGTGCCAGCAGCAAGGCCGGGACAGGGGGCTGGGATGAGCAGTTCTTC	CASSKAGTGGWDEQFF
TRBV7-4	-	-	TRBJ1-4	TGTGCCAGCAGCTTGTACAAGTTGAAGGGACAACCTGCAACTAATGAAAAACTGTTTTTT	CASSLYKLKGQPATNEKLFF
TRBV12-3/TRBV12-4	-	-	TRBJ1-1	TGTGCCAGCAGTTTCCGGCGGGGGGGGGACACTGAAGCTTTCTTT	CASSFRRGGDTEAFF
TRBV12-3/TRBV12-4	few	TRBD2	TRBJ2-5	TGTGCCAGCAGTTTGCAAGGACTAGCGAGGGTGGAGACCCAGTACTTC	CASSLQGLARVETQYF
TRBV7-7	many	-	TRBJ2-5	TGTGCCAGCAGCTTAGACAGACAAGAGACCCAGTACTTC	CASSLDRQETQYF
TRBV5-1	-	-	TRBJ2-3	TGCGCCAGCAGCGCCTCCTATTTCAGCACAGATACGCAGTATTTT	CASSASYFSTDTQYF
TRBV3-1	few	-	TRBJ2-5	TGTGCCAGCAGCCAAGAAATCAGACTACAAGAGACCCAGTACTTC	CASSQEIRLQETQYF
TRBV20-1	many	-	TRBJ2-5	TGCAGTGCTAGAGATGATGGCAGGGGCGAGACCCAGTACTTC	CSARDDGRGETQYF
TRBV3-1	few	-	TRBJ2-3	TGTGCCAGCAGCCACCAGGGATACTCGACAGATACGCAGTATTTT	CASSHQGYSTDTQYF
TRBV6-4	-	-	TRBJ2-1	TGTGCCAGCAGTGGTCAGCCGGGTGAGCAGTTCTTC	CASSGQPGEQFF
TRBV7-2	-	-	TRBJ2-7	TGTGCCAGCAGCCCCTGGGCCAGCTCCTACGAGCAGTACTTC	CASSPWASSYEQYF
TRBV29-1	-	-	TRBJ2-7	TGCAGCGTCGGACAGAGGTACGAGCAGTACTTC	CSVGQRYEQYF
TRBV19	-	-	TRBJ2-7	TGTGCCAGTAGCCCCATGGGGGGTAGAGACTACGAGCAGTACTTC	CASSPMGGRDYEQYF
TRBV5-1	few	TRBD2	TRBJ2-5	TGCGCCAGCAGCACGACTAGCGGGGTAGAGACCCAGTACTTC	CASSTTSGVETQYF
TRBV7-2	-	-	TRBJ2-6	TGTGCCAGCAGCTTAACTGGGGCCATCGTCCTGACTTTC	CASSLTGAIVLTF
TRBV4-3	many	TRBD1	TRBJ1-2	TGCGCCAGCAGTCTCGACAGGGGGGATATCTATGGCTACACCTTC	CASSLDRGDIYGYTF